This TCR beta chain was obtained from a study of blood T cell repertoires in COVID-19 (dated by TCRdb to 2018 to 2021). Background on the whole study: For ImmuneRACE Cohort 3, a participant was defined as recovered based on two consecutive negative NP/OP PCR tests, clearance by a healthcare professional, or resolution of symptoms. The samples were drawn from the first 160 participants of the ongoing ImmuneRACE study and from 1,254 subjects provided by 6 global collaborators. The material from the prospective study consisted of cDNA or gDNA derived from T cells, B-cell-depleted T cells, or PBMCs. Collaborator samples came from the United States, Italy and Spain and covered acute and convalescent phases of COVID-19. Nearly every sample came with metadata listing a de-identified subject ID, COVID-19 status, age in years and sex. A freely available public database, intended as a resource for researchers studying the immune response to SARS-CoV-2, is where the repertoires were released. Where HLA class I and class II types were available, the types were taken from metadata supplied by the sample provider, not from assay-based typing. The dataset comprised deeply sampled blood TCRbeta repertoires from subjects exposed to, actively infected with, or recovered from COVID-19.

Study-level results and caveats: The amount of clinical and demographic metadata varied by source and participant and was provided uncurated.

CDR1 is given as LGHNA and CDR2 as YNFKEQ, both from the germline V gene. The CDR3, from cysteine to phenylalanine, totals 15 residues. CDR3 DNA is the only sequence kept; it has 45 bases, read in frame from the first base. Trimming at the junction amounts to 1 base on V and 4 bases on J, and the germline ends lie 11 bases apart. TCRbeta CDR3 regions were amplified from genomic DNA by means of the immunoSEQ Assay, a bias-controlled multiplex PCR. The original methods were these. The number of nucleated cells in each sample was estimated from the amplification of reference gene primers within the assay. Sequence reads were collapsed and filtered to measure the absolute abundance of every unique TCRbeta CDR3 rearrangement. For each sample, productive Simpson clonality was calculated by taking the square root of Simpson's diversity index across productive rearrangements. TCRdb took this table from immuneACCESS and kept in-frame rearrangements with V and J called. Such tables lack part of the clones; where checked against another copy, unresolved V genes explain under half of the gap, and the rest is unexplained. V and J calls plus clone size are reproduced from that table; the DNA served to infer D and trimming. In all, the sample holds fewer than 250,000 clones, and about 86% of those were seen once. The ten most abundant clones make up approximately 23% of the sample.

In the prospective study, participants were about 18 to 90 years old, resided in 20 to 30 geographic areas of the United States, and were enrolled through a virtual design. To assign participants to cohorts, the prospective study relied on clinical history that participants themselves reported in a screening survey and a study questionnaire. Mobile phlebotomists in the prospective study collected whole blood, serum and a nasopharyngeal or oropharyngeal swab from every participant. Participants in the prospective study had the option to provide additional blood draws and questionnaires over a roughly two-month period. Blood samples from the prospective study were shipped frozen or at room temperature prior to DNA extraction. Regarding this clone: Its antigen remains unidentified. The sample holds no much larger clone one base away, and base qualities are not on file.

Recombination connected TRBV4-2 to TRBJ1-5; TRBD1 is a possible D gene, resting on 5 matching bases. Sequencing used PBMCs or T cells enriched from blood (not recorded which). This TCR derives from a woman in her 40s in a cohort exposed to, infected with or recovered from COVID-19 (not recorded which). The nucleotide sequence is TGTGCCAGCAGCCAAGTCCCACAGGATAATCAGCCCCAGCATTTT. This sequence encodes CASSQVPQDNQPQHF.